This T cell receptor (beta chain) was retrieved from a study of low-dose radiotherapy and immunotherapy resistance in tumors. Study-wide background: Cohort 1 received 0.5 Gy per fraction every 2 weeks, totaling 6.5 Gy. Oral aspirin 300 mg was taken by patients daily for four cycles from cycle 1 day 1.

Time point meaning: before trial treatment. The junction had 7 bases not matched to a gene; V was cut back by 3 bases and J by 9 bases. Germline assignment: CDR1 MNHEY and CDR2 SMNVEV (reference sequence). This CDR3 region has 14 residues. Alpha and beta chains were covered, as first-strand cDNA relied on TRAV- and TRBV-specific primers. The authors ran around 18 PCR cycles to amplify TCRs with a constant-region primer and V-primer adapter. A single record per CDR3 protein comes from TCRdb applying MiXCR to the reads. The data contain tens of thousands of distinct CDR3 sequences, around a quarter of them seen just once; the ten biggest clones take up 5.5% to 8.5%.

The material was PBMCs, obtained before treatment. This rearrangement joins TRBV27 to TRBJ2-1, with 8 positions matching TRBD1. The receptor was derived from a male donor with rectosigmoid adenocarcinoma. The chain's CDR3 is CASSFRDRTGEQFF. The CDR3 DNA reads as TGTGCCAGCAGTTTCCGGGACAGGACAGGTGAGCAGTTCTTC.